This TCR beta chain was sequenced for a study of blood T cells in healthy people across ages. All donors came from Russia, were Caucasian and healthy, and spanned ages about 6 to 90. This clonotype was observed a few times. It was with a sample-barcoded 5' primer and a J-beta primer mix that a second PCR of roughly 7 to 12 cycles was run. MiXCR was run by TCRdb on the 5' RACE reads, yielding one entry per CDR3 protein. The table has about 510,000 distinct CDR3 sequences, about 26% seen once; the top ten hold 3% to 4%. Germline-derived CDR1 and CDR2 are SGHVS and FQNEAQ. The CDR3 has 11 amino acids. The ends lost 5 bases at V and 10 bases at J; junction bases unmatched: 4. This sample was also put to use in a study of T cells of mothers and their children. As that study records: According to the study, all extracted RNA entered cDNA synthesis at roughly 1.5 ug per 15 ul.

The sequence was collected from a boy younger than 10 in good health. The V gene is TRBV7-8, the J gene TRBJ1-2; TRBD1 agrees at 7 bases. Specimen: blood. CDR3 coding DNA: TGTGCCAGCAGCGAGACAGGGACCTACACCTTC. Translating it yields CASSETGTYTF.